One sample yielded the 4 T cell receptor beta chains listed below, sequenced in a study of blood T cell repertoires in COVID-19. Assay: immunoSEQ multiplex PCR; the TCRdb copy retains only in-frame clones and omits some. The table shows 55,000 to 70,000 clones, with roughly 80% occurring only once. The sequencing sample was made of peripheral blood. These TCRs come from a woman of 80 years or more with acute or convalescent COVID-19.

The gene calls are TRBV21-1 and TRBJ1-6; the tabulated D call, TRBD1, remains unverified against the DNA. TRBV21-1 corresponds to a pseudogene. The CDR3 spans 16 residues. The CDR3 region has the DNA TGTGCCAGCAGCAACGACCTTCCAGGGGGATCAACACCCCTCCACTTT. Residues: CASSNDLPGGSTPLHF.

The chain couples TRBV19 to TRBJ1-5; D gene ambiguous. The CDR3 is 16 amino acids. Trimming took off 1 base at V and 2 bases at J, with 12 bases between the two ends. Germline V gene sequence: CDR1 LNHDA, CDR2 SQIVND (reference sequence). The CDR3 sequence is CASSIVGEGGNQPQHF. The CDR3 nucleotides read TGTGCCAGTAGTATAGTTGGGGAGGGCGGCAATCAGCCCCAGCATTTT. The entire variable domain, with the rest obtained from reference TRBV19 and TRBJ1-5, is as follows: DGGITQSPKYLFRKEGQNVTLSCEQNLNHDAMYWYRQDPGQGLRLIYYSQIVNDFQKGDIAEGYSVSREKKESFPLTVTSAQKNPTAFYLCASSIVGEGGNQPQHFGDGTRLSIL.

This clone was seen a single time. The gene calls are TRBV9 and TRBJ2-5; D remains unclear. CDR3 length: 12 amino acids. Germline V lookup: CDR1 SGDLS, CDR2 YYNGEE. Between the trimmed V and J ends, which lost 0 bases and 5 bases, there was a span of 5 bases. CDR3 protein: CASSVDAETQYF. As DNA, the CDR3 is TGTGCCAGCAGCGTAGATGCGGAGACCCAGTACTTC.

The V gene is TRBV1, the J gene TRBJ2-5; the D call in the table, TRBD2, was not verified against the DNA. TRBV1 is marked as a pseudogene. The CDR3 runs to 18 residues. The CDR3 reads CTSRHDESSGGVQETQYF. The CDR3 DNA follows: TGCACCAGCAGACACGATGAAAGTAGCGGGGGGGTACAAGAGACCCAGTACTTC.